Reported below is one TCR beta chain. PCR involved 60 Vbeta and 13 Jbeta primers. Some clones are missing from TCRdb's copy, which holds only in-frame ones; the method was immunoSEQ multiplex PCR. The sample has 90,000 to 110,000 clones, under 90% seen once. V gave up 4 bases and J gave up 3 bases; unmatched junction bases: 7. The CDR3 consists of 15 residues. Germline assignment: CDR1 MGHDK and CDR2 SYGVNS. The data belong to a study of cytomegalovirus exposure and HLA in healthy donors. The rearrangement links TRBV25-1 to TRBJ1-2, with 8 bases identical to TRBD1. Sequencing used PBMCs. This receptor was identified in a woman aged 25 to 39 in good health and CMV-seronegative. The CDR3 sequence: CASSAIGQGDYGYTF. CDR3 coding DNA: TGTGCCAGCAGTGCAATCGGACAGGGAGACTATGGCTACACCTTC.